This entry features one T cell receptor beta chain sequence. This clone's antigen is unknown. Nothing much larger sits one base from this clone, and base qualities are not available. CDR1 and CDR2, looked up from the germline V gene, are SGHDT and YYEEEE. The CDR3, from cysteine to phenylalanine, totals 18 residues. Just CDR3 DNA is preserved here, 54 bases in frame from base 1. The V end gives up 3 bases and the J end 3 bases, leaving 11 bases in the junction not matched to a gene. The collaborating institutions used their own protocols to collect whole blood in K2EDTA tubes. For TCRbeta analysis, collaborator samples were shipped as frozen whole blood, as isolated PBMCs, or as DNA extracted from either sample type. This entry is derived from a study of blood T cell repertoires in COVID-19 (TCRdb year 2020). About the investigation overall: The collaborator samples originated in the United States, Italy and Spain and spanned the acute and convalescent phases of COVID-19. The prospective study material was composed of cDNA or gDNA derived from T cells, B-cell-depleted T cells, or PBMCs. The dataset comprised deeply sampled blood TCRbeta repertoires from subjects exposed to, actively infected with, or recovered from COVID-19. The repertoires were released in a freely available public database intended as a resource for research on the immune response to SARS-CoV-2. The samples were drawn from the first 160 participants of the ongoing ImmuneRACE study and from more than 1,000 subjects provided by 6 global collaborators. The sample metadata nearly always contained a de-identified subject ID, COVID-19 status, age in years and sex. HLA class I and class II types, where available, came from metadata supplied by the sample provider rather than from assay-based typing. Points the paper makes about the study in general: The quantity of clinical and demographic metadata differed by source and by participant and was supplied without curation.

TCRbeta CDR3 regions were amplified from genomic DNA using the immunoSEQ Assay, a bias-controlled multiplex PCR. The original pipeline was this. The number of nucleated cells in each sample was estimated from the amplification of reference gene primers within the assay. To quantify the absolute abundance of each unique TCRbeta CDR3 rearrangement, sequence reads were collapsed and filtered. For each sample, productive Simpson clonality was calculated as the square root of Simpson's diversity index over productive rearrangements. The table was pulled from immuneACCESS by TCRdb, which kept in-frame rearrangements only. Such tables lose some clones; where checked, under half of the loss comes from unresolved V genes, and the rest has no known cause. Clonal size and the V and J genes are those of that table, whereas D and trimming came from the DNA. The sample yields about 69,000 clones; approximately 85% were counted once. In total, the top ten clones hold roughly 27% of the sample.

Sequencing was performed on peripheral blood. The chain was built from TRBV5-6 and TRBJ2-3, with 12 bases matching TRBD1. This receptor was identified in a human donor in a cohort sampled during active COVID-19. CDR3 protein: CASSSVGTGGSSTDTQYF. The sequence in DNA is TGTGCCAGCAGCTCGGTAGGGACAGGGGGCTCGAGTACAGATACGCAGTATTTT.